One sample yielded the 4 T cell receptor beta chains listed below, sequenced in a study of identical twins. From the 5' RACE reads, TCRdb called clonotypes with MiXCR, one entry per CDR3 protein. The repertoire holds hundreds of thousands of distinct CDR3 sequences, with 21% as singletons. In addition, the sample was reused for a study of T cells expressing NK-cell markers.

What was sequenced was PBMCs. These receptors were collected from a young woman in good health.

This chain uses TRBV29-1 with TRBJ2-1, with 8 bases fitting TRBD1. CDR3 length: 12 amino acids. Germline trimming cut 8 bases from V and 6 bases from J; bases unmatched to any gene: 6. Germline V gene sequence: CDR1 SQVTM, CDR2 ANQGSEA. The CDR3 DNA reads TGCAGCCCCCGGGACAGGTCCAATGAGCAGTTCTTC. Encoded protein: CSPRDRSNEQFF.

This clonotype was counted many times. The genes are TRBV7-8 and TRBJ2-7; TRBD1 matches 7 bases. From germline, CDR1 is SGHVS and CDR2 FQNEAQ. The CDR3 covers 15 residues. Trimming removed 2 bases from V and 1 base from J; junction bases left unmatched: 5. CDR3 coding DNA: TGTGCCAGCAGCTTATTCCAGGGGGTTTCCTACGAGCAGTACTTC. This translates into CASSLFQGVSYEQYF.

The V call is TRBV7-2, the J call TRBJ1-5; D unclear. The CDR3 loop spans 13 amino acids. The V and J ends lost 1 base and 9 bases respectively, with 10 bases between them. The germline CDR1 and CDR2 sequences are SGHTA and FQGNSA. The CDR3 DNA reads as TGTGCCAGCAGCTTAGAGCTGACATTGCCCCAGCATTTT. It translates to CASSLELTLPQHF.

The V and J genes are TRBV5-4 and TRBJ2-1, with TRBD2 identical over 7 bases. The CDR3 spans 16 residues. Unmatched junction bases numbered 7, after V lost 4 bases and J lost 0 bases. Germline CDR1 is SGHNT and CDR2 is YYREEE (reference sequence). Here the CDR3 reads CASSPKGGSSYNEQFF. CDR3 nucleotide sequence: TGTGCCAGCAGCCCAAAGGGCGGGAGCTCCTACAATGAGCAGTTCTTC.